A single sample gave rise to the 12 T cell receptor beta chains below, sequenced in a study of blood T cell repertoires in COVID-19. Profiling relied on immunoSEQ multiplex PCR, and the TCRdb table lists in-frame clones only, not all of them. Of approximately 180,000 clones in the sample, around 80% were seen once. The sequencing input was peripheral blood. All receptors derive from a woman aged 70-85 years with acute or convalescent COVID-19.

The chain employs TRBV24-1 and TRBJ2-5; TRBD1 might be the D (8 bases). This CDR3 region has 15 residues. The V gene lost 5 bases and the J gene lost 3 bases, with 15 bases spanning the gap. Germline V gene data show CDR1 as KGHDR and CDR2 as SFDVKD. This CDR3 reads CATSARQGREETQYF. DNA of the CDR3: TGTGCCACCAGTGCCAGACAGGGGAGGGAAGAGACCCAGTACTTC.

In its sample, this clone was seen once. This chain connects TRBV5-1 to TRBJ1-1; 7 bases line up with TRBD1. J gave up 0 bases and V 0 bases, and 5 bases lay outside the gene matches. The germline gives CDR1 SGHRS, CDR2 YFSETQ. The CDR3 contains 16 residues. The CDR3 reads CASSLGGQSMNTEAFF. The CDR3 bases are TGCGCCAGCAGCTTGGGGGGACAGTCCATGAACACTGAAGCTTTCTTT.

The CDR3 DNA reads TGTGCCAGCAGTTTCCTAGGCACCTCGGGACAACTTAACTATGGCTACACCTTC. This translates into CASSFLGTSGQLNYGYTF. This chain links TRBV28 with TRBJ1-2, with D maybe TRBD1 (6 bases). Trimming cost V 3 bases and J 1 base, with 21 bases left between them. The CDR3 extends over 18 amino acids. The germline gives CDR1 MDHEN, CDR2 SYDVKM.

The V gene is TRBV28, the J gene TRBJ1-3; 9 bases are a match to TRBD1. V shed 0 bases and J 4 bases; nucleotides not matched to a gene: 4. The CDR3 is 16 amino acids. Germline CDR1 is MDHEN and CDR2 is SYDVKM. This chain's CDR3 is CASSLWTGGLGNTIYF. Here the CDR3 DNA reads TGTGCCAGCAGTTTATGGACAGGGGGATTGGGAAACACCATATATTTT.

The chain employs TRBV18 and TRBJ1-1, with TRBD1 identical over 9 bases. CDR3 length: 15 amino acids. The V gene end was trimmed by 2 bases and the J gene end by 1 base; junction bases not matched to a gene: 2. The germline V gene has CDR1 KGHSH and CDR2 LQKENI. CDR3 DNA: TGTGCCAGCTCACCAGGACAGGGGCCGAACACTGAAGCTTTCTTT. As protein: CASSPGQGPNTEAFF. The variable domain in full, with the rest retrieved from reference TRBV18 and TRBJ1-1, is NAGVMQNPRHLVRRRGQEARLRCSPMKGHSHVYWYRQLPEEGLKFMVYLQKENIIDESGMPKERFSAEFPKEGPSILRIQQVVRGDSAAYFCASSPGQGPNTEAFFGQGTRLTVV.

This CDR3 reads CASSLGVSEAEAFF. CDR3 nucleotides: TGTGCCAGCAGCTTAGGGGTTTCGGAGGCAGAAGCTTTCTTT. V gene TRBV7-2 combines with J gene TRBJ1-1; D gene uncertain. Trimming took 1 base from V and 8 from J, leaving 14 bases between them. Germline CDR1 SGHTA, CDR2 FQGNSA. The length of the CDR3 is 14 residues.

This clone showed up many times. The J gene is TRBJ1-1, the V gene TRBV30; TRBD1 agrees at 12 bases. The CDR3 contains 15 residues. The germline V gene encodes CDR1 GTSNPN and CDR2 SVGIG (reference sequence). Trimming at V came to 4 bases and at J to 7 bases, leaving 10 bases not matched to a gene. The CDR3 sequence: CAWTHQGQGAFEAFF. The CDR3 DNA reads as TGTGCCTGGACCCACCAGGGACAGGGGGCGTTTGAAGCTTTCTTT.

The rearrangement uses TRBV6-2 or TRBV6-3 and TRBJ1-1; D call uncertain. Between the trimmed V and J ends, which lost 0 bases and 6 bases, there was a span of 11 bases. The CDR3 is 14 residues long. Per germline, CDR1 MNHEY and CDR2 SVGEGT. Here the CDR3 DNA reads TGTGCCAGCAGTTACTCGATAATCAGGCCTGAAGCTTTCTTT. Its translation: CASSYSIIRPEAFF.

The chain combines TRBV9 with TRBJ1-1; no clear D gene. This CDR3 spans 13 amino acids. Germline V gene sequence: CDR1 SGDLS, CDR2 YYNGEE. The ends were cut back, 3 bases at V and 3 bases at J, with 9 bases in the middle. CDR3 sequence (DNA): TGTGCCAGCAGCGGTCACGGGGACACTGAAGCTTTCTTT. Translation: CASSGHGDTEAFF.

V usage is TRBV9 and J usage is TRBJ1-2; unclear D gene. The germline gives CDR1 SGDLS, CDR2 YYNGEE. The CDR3 extends over 14 amino acids. V was shortened by 3 bases and J by 4 bases, with 13 bases between the two germline ends. The CDR3 loop is CASSDPAGIYGYTF. DNA for the CDR3: TGTGCCAGCAGCGACCCGGCAGGCATCTATGGCTACACCTTC.

The sample holds a few counts of this clone. This sequence joins TRBV30 and TRBJ2-2; TRBD2 matches at 7 bases. V lost 2 bases, J lost 2 bases, and 2 bases stayed unmatched. The CDR3 covers 14 residues. Germline values: CDR1 GTSNPN, CDR2 SVGIG (reference sequence). CDR3 sequence reads: CAWSWDYNTGELFF. DNA for the CDR3: TGTGCCTGGAGTTGGGACTACAACACCGGGGAGCTGTTTTTT. Filled out from reference TRBV30 and TRBJ2-2, the complete variable domain reads SQTIHQWPATLVQPVGSPLSLECTVEGTSNPNLYWYRQAAGRGLQLLFYSVGIGQISSEVPQNLSASRPQDRQFILSSKKLLLSDSGFYLCAWSWDYNTGELFFGEGSRLTVL.

The chain links TRBV19 to TRBJ1-2; 10 positions agree with TRBD1. This CDR3 is 16 amino acids long. With 2 bases clipped from V and 8 bases from J, the junction kept 11 bases outside the gene matches. Germline CDR1 is LNHDA and CDR2 is SQIVND (reference sequence). CDR3 sequence (DNA): TGTGCCAGTAGTATATCTCAGCCACGGGACAGGGGCGGCTACACCTTC. Translating it yields CASSISQPRDRGGYTF.